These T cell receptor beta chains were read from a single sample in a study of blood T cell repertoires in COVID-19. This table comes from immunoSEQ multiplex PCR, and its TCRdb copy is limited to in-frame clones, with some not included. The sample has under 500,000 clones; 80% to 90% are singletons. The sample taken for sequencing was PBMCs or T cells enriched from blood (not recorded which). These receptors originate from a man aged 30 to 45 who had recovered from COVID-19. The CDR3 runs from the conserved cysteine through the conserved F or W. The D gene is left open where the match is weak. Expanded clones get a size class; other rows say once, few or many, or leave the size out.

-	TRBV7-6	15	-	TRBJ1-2	TGTGCCAGCAGCTTCAGCATAGCGGATCCCTATGGCTACACCTTC	CASSFSIADPYGYTF
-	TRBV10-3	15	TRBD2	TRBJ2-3	TGTGCCACCTCCGAGCGGGAGGGCCAGGCAGATACGCAGTATTTT	CATSEREGQADTQYF
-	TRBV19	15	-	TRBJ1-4	TGTGCCAGTAGTACCCGGCCCGGGAGGAATGAAAAACTGTTTTTT	CASSTRPGRNEKLFF
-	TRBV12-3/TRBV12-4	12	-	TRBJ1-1	TGTGCCAGCGGAGTAAGGAACACTGAAGCTTTCTTT	CASGVRNTEAFF
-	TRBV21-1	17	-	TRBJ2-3	TGTGCCAGCAGCAAAGTAGCACAGGGCCTAAAGTCAGATACGCAGTATTTT	CASSKVAQGLKSDTQYF
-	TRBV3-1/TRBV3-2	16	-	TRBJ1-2	TGTGCCAGCAGCCAAGATCTTGGGACTAAGCGGTATGGCTACACCTTC	CASSQDLGTKRYGYTF
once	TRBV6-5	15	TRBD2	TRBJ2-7	TGTGCCAGCAGCTGGCTCGCGGGAGGTCGCTACGAGCAGTACTTC	CASSWLAGGRYEQYF
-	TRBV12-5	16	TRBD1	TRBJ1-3	TGTGCTAGTGGTTTGGTACCGACAGGGCACGGAAACACCATATATTTT	CASGLVPTGHGNTIYF
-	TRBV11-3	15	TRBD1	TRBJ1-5	TGTGCCAGCAGCTCCAAGAGACAGGGGGGTCAGCCCCAGCATTTT	CASSSKRQGGQPQHF
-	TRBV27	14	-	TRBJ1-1	TGTGCCAGCACCGCACAGATGGGGGGCACTGAAGCTTTCTTT	CASTAQMGGTEAFF
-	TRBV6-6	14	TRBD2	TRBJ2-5	TGTGCCAGCACCCCCCAAGGACTAGCAGAGACCCAGTACTTC	CASTPQGLAETQYF
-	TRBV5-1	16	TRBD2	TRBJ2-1	TGCGCCAGCAGCCCTGGGACTAGCGGAATATACAATGAGCAGTTCTTC	CASSPGTSGIYNEQFF
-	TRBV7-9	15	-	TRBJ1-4	TGTGCCAGCAGCTTAGTTACTTCCCGCCCGGAAAAACTGTTTTTT	CASSLVTSRPEKLFF
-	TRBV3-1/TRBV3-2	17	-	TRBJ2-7	TGTGCCAGCAGCCCGCGGTGGACTACCTTCAGCTCCTACGAGCAGTACTTC	CASSPRWTTFSSYEQYF
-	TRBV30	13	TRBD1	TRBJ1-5	TGTGCCTGGAGGCCACAGGGGAATCAGCCCCAGCATTTT	CAWRPQGNQPQHF
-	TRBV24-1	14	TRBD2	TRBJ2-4	TGTGCCACCAGTGATGCGGGAGCTGAAAACATTCAGTACTTC	CATSDAGAENIQYF
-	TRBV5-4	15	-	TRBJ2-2	TGTGCCAGCAGCTCCGCCGCGGAGTTCTCGGGGGAGCTGTTTTTT	CASSSAAEFSGELFF
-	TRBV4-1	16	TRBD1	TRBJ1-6	TGCGCCAGCAGTCTGGGACAGGGAAAGGGAAATTCACCCCTCCACTTT	CASSLGQGKGNSPLHF
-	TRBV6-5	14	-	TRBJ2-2	TGTGCCAGCAGTTCCCGCGGCGGGATCGGGGAGCTGTTTTTT	CASSSRGGIGELFF
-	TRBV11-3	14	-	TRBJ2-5	TGTGCCAGCAGCTTAGAAGGAGGCGGGGAGACCCAGTACTTC	CASSLEGGGETQYF
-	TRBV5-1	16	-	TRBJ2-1	TGCGCCAGCACCCCCACAGGCGACCTTAGGTACAATGAGCAGTTCTTC	CASTPTGDLRYNEQFF
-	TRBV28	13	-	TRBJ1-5	TGTGCCACCGGGGGGAATAGCAATCAGCCCCAGCATTTT	CATGGNSNQPQHF
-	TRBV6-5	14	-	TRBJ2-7	TGTGCCAGCAGTCCGCGGGACAGATCCTACGAGCAGTACTTC	CASSPRDRSYEQYF
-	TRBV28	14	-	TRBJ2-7	TGTGCCAGCAGTTTTGGGTCGGGAGCATACGAGCAGTACTTC	CASSFGSGAYEQYF
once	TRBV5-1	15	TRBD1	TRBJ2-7	TGCGCCAGCAGCTTTGCGGGACAGGGGTTCTACGAGCAGTACTTC	CASSFAGQGFYEQYF
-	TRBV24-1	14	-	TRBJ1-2	TGTGCCACCAGTGATTTAAAGGGGGATAGCGGCTACACCTTC	CATSDLKGDSGYTF
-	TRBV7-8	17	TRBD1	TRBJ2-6	TGTGCCAGCAGCCACGGACAGGCACTCTCTGGGGCCAACGTCCTGACTTTC	CASSHGQALSGANVLTF
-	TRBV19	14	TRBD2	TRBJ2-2	TGTGCCAGTAGTATTGGCGGGGGAACCGGGGAGCTGTTTTTT	CASSIGGGTGELFF
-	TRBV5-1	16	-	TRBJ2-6	TGCGCCAGCAGCACTCCTAGCTACTCTGGGGCCAACGTCCTGACTTTC	CASSTPSYSGANVLTF
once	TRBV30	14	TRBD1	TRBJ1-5	TGTGCCTGGACCAACAGGGGAGTCGATCAGCCCCAGCATTTT	CAWTNRGVDQPQHF
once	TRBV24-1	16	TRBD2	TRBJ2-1	TGTGCCACCAGTGACGAGCTAGCGGAAACCTACAATGAGCAGTTCTTC	CATSDELAETYNEQFF
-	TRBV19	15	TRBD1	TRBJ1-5	TGTGCCAGTCTCCCTACAGGGACAGGCATTCATCCCCAGCATTTT	CASLPTGTGIHPQHF
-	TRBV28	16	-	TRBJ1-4	TGTGCCAGCAGTCCACCGATACCGCGCTCTAATGAAAAACTGTTTTTT	CASSPPIPRSNEKLFF
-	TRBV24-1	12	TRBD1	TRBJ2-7	TGTGCCACCAGCCTGACAGGGTACGAGCAGTACTTC	CATSLTGYEQYF
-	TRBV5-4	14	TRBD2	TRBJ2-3	TGTGCCAGCAGCTTAACGCGGGAGCGCGATACGCAGTATTTT	CASSLTRERDTQYF
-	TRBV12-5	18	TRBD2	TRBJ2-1	TGTGCTAGTGGCCCCCTGGCTAGCGGGATTACCGCCTACTATGAGCAGTTCTTC	CASGPLASGITAYYEQFF
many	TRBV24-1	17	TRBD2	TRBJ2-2	TGTGCCACCAGTGACAACGCGGGCGGGAGGAACACCGGGGAGCTGTTTTTT	CATSDNAGGRNTGELFF
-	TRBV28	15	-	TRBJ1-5	TGTGCCAGCAGTTTAAGGGGGACTAGCAATCAGCCCCAGCATTTT	CASSLRGTSNQPQHF
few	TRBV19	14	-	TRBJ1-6	TGTGCCAGTAGGGAGGGACTGCTCAATTCACCCCTCCACTTT	CASREGLLNSPLHF
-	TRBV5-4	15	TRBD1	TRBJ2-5	TGTGCCAGCAGCTTTAAGGGACAGGGGCAAGAGACCCAGTACTTC	CASSFKGQGQETQYF